This TCR beta chain was sequenced during a study of vaccination effects on CD4 cells after COVID-19. Study details: Vaccination of participants consisted of two doses of either the BNT162b2 or mRNA-1273 vaccine. General study points: Late post-vaccination samples showed marked contraction of infection- and vaccine-induced clones.

The table came from immunoSEQ multiplex PCR; TCRdb's copy has only in-frame clones and leaves some out. The table has roughly 45,000 clones, roughly 75% seen once. Before sequencing took place, the ViraFEST assay used viral peptide pools to expand antigen-specific CD4+ T cells. CD4+ T cells were isolated after 10 days of culture. The person's infection with SARS-CoV-2, confirmed by PCR, took place between March and December 2020. Replacing half the medium with IL-2 medium was done on days 3 and 7. As regards this clone: The antigen is unknown.

Germline loops: CDR1 SGHNT, CDR2 YENEEA. The CDR3 covers 15 residues. Trimming left V 5 bases short and J 4 bases short, with 14 bases between. The rearrangement uses TRBV11-3 and TRBJ2-2; the D gene is possibly TRBD2 (5 bases). Sequenced material: CD4+ T cells from PBMCs cultured with a peptide pool, taken before COVID-19 vaccination. This TCR was recovered from a human donor who had a prior SARS-CoV-2 infection. CDR3 amino acids: CASSPRVPSTGELFF. DNA for the CDR3: TGTGCCAGCAGCCCGCGGGTCCCTTCCACCGGGGAGCTGTTTTTT.